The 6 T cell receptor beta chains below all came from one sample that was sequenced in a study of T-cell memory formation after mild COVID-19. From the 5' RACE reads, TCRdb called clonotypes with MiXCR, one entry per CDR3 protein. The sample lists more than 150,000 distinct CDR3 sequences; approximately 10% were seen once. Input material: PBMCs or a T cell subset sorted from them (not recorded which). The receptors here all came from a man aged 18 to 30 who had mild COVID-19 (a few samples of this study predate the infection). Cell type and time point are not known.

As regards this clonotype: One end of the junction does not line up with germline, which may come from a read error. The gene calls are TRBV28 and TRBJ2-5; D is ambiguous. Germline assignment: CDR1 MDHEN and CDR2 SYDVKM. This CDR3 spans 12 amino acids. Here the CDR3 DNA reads TGTGCCAGCAGTCTTCCGTTCGTCCGCCTGCAGTTC. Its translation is CASSLPFVRLQF.

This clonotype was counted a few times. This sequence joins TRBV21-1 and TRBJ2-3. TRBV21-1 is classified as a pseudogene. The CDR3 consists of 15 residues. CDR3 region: CASSKATGGTDTQYF. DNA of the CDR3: TGTGCCAGCAGCAAAGCAACGGGTGGCACAGATACGCAGTATTTT.

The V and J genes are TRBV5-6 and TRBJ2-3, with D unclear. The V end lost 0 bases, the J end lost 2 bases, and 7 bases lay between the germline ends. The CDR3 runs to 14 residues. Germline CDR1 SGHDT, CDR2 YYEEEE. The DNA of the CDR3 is TGTGCCAGCAGCTTGGGTAGGGCCACAGATACGCAGTATTTT. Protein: CASSLGRATDTQYF.

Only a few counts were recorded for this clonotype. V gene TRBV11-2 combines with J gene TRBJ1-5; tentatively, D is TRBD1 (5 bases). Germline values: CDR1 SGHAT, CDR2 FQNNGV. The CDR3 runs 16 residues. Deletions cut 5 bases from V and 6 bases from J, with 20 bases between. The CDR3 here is CASSREAGTRGQPQHF. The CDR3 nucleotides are TGTGCCAGCAGCCGTGAAGCAGGGACCCGGGGTCAGCCCCAGCATTTT.

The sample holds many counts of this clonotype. DNA of the CDR3: TGCGCCAGCAGCCAAGAGCGGAATTCACCCCTCCACTTT. Protein sequence: CASSQERNSPLHF. The rearrangement links TRBV4-3 to TRBJ1-6; D is undetermined. Germline CDR1 LGHNA, CDR2 YSLEER. V was pared by 0 bases and J by 7 bases, with 4 bases between. The CDR3 totals 13 residues.

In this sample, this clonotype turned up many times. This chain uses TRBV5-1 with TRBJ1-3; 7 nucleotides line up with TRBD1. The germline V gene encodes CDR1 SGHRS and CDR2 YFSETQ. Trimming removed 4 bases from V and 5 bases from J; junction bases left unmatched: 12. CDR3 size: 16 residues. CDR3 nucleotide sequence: TGCGCCAGCAGCCGGGGTCCAGGGGACAGCCGAAACACCATATATTTT. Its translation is CASSRGPGDSRNTIYF.